This record concerns one T cell receptor beta chain sequence. In the original analysis: Amplifying reference gene primers gave estimates of nucleated cell counts. Clones were read by immunoSEQ multiplex PCR, and TCRdb kept only the in-frame ones, dropping some. V, J and clone size derive from that table, while D and trimming were established from the DNA sequence. The sample includes 400,000 to 500,000 clones, approximately 90% of them seen just once. The CDR3 loop spans 14 amino acids. Unmatched junction bases numbered 6, after V lost 6 bases and J lost 5 bases. Germline CDR1 reads KGHSH; CDR2 reads LQKENI. The data belong to a study of blood T cell repertoires in COVID-19. About the study: Some COVID-19 samples were acute and others convalescent; all came from the United States, Italy and Spain. T cells, B-cell-depleted T cells, or PBMCs provided the cDNA or gDNA that served as material.

Exposed participants encountered a COVID-19 case during the 2 weeks preceding study entry. The chain carries TRBV18 and TRBJ1-4; 7 bases fit TRBD1. The clonotype was recovered from a woman younger than 30 who had been exposed to COVID-19. The sequencing sample was made of PBMCs or T cells enriched from blood (not recorded which). CDR3 DNA sequence: TGTGCCAGCTCCGGCAGGGGGGACAATGAAAAACTGTTTTTT. As protein: CASSGRGDNEKLFF.